This TCR beta chain was obtained from a study of blood T cell repertoires in COVID-19. At the level of the study: There were acute and convalescent COVID-19 samples, and they came from the United States, Italy and Spain. Nucleic acid was either cDNA or gDNA, and it came from T cells, B-cell-depleted T cells, or PBMCs.

In the source study's methods: Nucleated cell number was recorded as an estimate derived from reference gene primer amplification. Repertoires were generated with immunoSEQ multiplex PCR, while TCRdb's copy carries only in-frame clones and drops some. That table furnishes V, J and clone size, whereas the DNA furnished D and trimming. The data hold about 210,000 clones, with about 85% observed a single time. The Seattle site enrolled patients during active infection and followed them longitudinally. Trimming stripped 4 bases from V and 9 bases from J, with 13 bases between. This CDR3 region has 12 residues. Germline loops: CDR1 SGHKS, CDR2 YYEKEE (reference sequence).

The chain links TRBV5-5 to TRBJ1-2, with D unclear. The sequenced sample was peripheral blood. This TCR derives from a man in his 60s with COVID-19, enrolled during active disease. The CDR3 region is CASSVESNRYTF. The CDR3 DNA is TGTGCCAGCAGCGTAGAGAGTAATCGCTACACCTTC.